This entry describes one T cell receptor (beta chain). Its antigen is not identified. This record comes from a study of STAT3 mutations in large granular lymphocyte leukemia. Study as a whole: More than half of T-LGLL patients received immunosuppressive therapy. Overall study findings and caveats: Every T-cell large granular lymphocyte leukemia patient had at least one immunodominant TCR beta clonotype. In several patients, dominant TCR clone burden exceeded STAT3 mutant burden. Differing intervals and regimens complicate linking therapy response to clone burden.

TCRdb keeps only in-frame clones here, not all; method: immunoSEQ multiplex PCR. The profile shows over 30,000 clones, about 88% of them singletons. V shed 3 bases and J 0 bases; nucleotides not matched to a gene: 2. The CDR3 runs 15 residues. Germline V gene lookup returns CDR1 LGHNA and CDR2 YNFKEQ. The source material was PBMCs. The chain couples TRBV4-2 to TRBJ2-5, with TRBD1 identical over 9 bases. The TCR originated in a human donor with T large granular lymphocyte leukemia. Some clones in this sample may be carry-over from other donors' samples. CDR3 sequence: CASSHRTGDQETQYF. DNA for the CDR3: TGTGCCAGCAGCCATCGGACAGGGGACCAAGAGACCCAGTACTTC.